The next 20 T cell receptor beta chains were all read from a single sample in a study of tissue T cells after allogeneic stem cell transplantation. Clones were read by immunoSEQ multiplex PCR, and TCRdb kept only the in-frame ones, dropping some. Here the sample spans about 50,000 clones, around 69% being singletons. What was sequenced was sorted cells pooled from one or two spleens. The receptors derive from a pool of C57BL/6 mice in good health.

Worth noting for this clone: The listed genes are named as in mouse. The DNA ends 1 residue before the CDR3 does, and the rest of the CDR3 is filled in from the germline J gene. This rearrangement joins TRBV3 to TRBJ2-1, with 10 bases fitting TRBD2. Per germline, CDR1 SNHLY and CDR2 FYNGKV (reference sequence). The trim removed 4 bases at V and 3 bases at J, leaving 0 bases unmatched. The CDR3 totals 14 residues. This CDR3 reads CASSYWGGYAEQFF. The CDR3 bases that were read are TGTGCCAGCAGCTACTGGGGGGGCTATGCTGAGCAGTTC.

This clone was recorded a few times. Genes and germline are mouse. The sequenced CDR3 bases are TGTGCCAGCGGTGGGACAGACTCCTATGAACAGTAC. Translating it yields CASGGTDSYEQY. The entire CDR3 protein reads CASGGTDSYEQYF. The rearrangement uses TRBV13-2 and TRBJ2-7, with D perhaps matching TRBD1 (6 bases). The read ends 1 residue early relative to the CDR3; the germline J gene fills the gap. The germline V and J ends were trimmed by 3 bases and 0 bases, with 7 bases remaining between them. The CDR3 contains 13 residues. The germline V gene has CDR1 NNHNN and CDR2 SYGAGS (reference sequence).

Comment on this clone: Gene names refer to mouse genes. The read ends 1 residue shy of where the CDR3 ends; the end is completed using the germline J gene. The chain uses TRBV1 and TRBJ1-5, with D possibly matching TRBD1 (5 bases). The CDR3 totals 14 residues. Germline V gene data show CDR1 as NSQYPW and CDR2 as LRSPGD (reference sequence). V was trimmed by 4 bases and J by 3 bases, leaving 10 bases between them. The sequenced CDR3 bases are TGCACCTGCAGTGTCAGGGATGGCAACCAGGCTCCGCTT. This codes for CTCSVRDGNQAPL. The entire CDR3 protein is CTCSVRDGNQAPLF. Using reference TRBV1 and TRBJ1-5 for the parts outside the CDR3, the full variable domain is VTLLEQNPRWRLVPRGQAVNLRCILKNSQYPWMSWYQQDLQKQLQWLFTLRSPGDKEVKSLPGADYLATRVTDTELRLQVANMSQGRTLYCTCSVRDGNQAPLFGEGTRLSVL.

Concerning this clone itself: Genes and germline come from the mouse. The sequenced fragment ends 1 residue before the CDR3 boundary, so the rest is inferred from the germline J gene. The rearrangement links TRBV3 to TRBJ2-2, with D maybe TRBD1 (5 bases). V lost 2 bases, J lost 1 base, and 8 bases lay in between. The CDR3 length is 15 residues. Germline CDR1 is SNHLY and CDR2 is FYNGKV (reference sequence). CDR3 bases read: TGTGCCAGCAGCTTATGGACACAAAACACCGGGCAGCTCTAC. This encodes CASSLWTQNTGQLY. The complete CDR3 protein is CASSLWTQNTGQLYF.

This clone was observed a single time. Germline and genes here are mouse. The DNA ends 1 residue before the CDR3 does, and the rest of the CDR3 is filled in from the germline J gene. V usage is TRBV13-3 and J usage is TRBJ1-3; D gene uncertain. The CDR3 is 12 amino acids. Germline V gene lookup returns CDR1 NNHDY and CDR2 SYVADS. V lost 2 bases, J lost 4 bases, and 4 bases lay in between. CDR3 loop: CASSERGNTLYF. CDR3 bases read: TGTGCCAGCAGTGAGAGGGGAAATACGCTCTAT.

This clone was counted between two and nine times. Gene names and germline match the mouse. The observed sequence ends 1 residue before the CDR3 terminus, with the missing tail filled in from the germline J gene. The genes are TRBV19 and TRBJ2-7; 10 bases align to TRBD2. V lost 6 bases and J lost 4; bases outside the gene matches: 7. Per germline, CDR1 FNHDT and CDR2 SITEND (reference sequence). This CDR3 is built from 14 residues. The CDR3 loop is CASTTGTGAYEQYF. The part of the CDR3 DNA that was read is TGTGCCAGCACCACCGGGACTGGGGCTTATGAACAGTAC.

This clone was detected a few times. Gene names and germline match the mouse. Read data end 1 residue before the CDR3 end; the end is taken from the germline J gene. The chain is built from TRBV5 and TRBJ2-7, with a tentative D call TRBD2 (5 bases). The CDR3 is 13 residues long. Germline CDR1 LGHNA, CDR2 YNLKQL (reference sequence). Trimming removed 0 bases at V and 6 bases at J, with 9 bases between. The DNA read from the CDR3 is TGTGCCAGCAGCCAAGATGGGGTTGTTGAACAGTAC. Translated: CASSQDGVVEQY. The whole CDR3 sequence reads CASSQDGVVEQYF.

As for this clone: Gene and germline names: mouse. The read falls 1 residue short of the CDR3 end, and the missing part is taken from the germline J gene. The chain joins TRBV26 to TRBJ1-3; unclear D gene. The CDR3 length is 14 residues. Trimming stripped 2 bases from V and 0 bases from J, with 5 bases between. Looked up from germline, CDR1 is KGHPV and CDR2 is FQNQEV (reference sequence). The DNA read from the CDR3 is TGTGCCAGCAGTCTGGGAGATTCTGGAAATACGCTCTAT. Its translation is CASSLGDSGNTLY. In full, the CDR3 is CASSLGDSGNTLYF.

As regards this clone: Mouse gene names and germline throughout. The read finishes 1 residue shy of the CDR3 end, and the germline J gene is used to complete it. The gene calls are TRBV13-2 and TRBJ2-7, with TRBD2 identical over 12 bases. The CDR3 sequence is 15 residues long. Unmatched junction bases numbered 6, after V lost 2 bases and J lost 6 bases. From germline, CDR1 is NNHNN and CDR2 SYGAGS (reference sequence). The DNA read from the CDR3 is TGTGCCAGCGGTGACCCGACTGGGGGGGCGCTTGAACAGTAC. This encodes CASGDPTGGALEQY. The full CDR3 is CASGDPTGGALEQYF.

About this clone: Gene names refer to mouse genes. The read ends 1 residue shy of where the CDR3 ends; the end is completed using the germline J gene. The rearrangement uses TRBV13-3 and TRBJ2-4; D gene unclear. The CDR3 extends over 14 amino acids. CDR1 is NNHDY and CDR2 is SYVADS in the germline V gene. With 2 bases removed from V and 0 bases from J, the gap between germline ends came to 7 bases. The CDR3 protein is CASSEQTSQNTLYF. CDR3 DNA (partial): TGTGCCAGCAGTGAACAGACTAGTCAAAACACCTTGTAC.

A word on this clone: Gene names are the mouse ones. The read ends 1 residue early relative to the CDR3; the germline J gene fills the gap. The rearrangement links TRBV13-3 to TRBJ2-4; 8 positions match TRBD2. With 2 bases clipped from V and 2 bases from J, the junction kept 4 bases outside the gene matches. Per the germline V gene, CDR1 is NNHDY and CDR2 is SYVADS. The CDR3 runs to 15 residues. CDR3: CASSEGGLVQNTLYF. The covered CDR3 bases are TGTGCCAGCAGTGAAGGGGGACTGGTTCAAAACACCTTGTAC.

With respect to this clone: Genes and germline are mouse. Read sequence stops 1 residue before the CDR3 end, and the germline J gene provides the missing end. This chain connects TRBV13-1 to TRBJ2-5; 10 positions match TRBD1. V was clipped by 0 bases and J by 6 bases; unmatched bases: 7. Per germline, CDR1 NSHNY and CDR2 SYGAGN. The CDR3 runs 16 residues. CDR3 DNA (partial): TGTGCCAGCAGTGATGCCCGACAGGGGGCGAGGGACACCCAGTAC. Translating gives CASSDARQGARDTQY. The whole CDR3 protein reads CASSDARQGARDTQYF.

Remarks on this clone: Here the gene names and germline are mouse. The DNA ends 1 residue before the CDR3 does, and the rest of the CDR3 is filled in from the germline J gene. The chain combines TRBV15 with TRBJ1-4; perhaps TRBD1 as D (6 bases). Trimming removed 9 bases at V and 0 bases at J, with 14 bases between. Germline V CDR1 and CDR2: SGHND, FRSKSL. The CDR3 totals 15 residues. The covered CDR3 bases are TGTGCCAGACTAGACAGGCGAATTTCCAACGAAAGATTATTT. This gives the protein CARLDRRISNERLF. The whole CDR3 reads CARLDRRISNERLFF.

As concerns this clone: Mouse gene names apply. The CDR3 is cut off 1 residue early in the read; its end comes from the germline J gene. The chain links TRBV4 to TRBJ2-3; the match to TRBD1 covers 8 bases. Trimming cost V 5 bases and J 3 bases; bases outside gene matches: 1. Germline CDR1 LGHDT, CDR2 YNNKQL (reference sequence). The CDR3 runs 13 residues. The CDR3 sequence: CASSRDRAETLYF. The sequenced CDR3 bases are TGTGCCAGCAGCCGGGACAGGGCAGAAACGCTGTAT.

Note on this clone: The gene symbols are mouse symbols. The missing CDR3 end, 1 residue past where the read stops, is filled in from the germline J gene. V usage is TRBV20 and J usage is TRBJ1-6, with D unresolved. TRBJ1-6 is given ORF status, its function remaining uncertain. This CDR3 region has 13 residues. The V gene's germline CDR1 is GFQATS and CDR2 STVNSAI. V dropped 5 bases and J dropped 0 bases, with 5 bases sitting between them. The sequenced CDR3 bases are TGTGGTGCTTTGTCTTCCTATAATTCGCCCCTCTAC. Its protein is CGALSSYNSPLY. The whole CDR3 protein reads CGALSSYNSPLYF.

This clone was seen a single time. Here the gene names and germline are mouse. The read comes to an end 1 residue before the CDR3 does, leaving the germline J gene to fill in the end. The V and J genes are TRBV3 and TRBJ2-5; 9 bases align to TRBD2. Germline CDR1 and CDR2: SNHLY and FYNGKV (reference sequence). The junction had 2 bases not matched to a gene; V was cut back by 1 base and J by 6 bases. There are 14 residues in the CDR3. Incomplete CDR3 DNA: TGTGCCAGCAGCTTAGGCTGGGGGGGGGACACCCAGTAC. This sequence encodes CASSLGWGGDTQY. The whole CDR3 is CASSLGWGGDTQYF.

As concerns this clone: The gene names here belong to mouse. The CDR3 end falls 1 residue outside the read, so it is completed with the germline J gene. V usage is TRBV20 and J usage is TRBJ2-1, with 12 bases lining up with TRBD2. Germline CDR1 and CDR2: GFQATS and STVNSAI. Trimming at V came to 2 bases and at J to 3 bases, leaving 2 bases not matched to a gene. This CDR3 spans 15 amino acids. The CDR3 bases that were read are TGTGGTGCTAGGAGACTGGGGGGGCCCTATGCTGAGCAGTTC. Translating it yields CGARRLGGPYAEQF. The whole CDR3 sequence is CGARRLGGPYAEQFF.

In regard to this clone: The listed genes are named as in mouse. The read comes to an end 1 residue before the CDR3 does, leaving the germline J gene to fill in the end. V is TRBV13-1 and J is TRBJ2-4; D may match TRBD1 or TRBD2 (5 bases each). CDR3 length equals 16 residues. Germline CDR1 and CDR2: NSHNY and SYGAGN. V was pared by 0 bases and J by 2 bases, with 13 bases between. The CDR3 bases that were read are TGTGCCAGCAGTGATGGACACGGGGCTGATCAAAACACCTTGTAC. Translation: CASSDGHGADQNTLY. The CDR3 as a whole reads CASSDGHGADQNTLYF.

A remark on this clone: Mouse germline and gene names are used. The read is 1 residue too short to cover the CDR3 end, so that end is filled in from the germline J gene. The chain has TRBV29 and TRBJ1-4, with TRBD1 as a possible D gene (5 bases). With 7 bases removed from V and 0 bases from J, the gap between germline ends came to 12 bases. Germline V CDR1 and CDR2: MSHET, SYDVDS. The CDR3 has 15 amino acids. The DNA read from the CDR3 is TGTGCTAGCACCACACAGGTTATTTCCAACGAAAGATTATTT. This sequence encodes CASTTQVISNERLF. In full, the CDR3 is CASTTQVISNERLFF. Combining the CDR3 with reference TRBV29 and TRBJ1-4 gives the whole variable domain DMKVTQMPRYLIKRMGENVLLECGQDMSHETMYWYRQDPGLGLQLIYISYDVDSNSEGDIPKGYRVSRKKREHFSLILDSAKTNQTSVYFCASTTQVISNERLFFGHGTKLSVL.

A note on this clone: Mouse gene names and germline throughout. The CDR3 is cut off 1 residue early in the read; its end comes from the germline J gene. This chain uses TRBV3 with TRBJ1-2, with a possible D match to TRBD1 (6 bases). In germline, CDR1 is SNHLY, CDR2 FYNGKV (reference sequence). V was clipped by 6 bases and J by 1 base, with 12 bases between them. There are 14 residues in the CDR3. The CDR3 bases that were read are TGTGCCAGCAGTCCGGGACAAATAAACTCCGACTACACC. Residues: CASSPGQINSDYT. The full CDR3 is CASSPGQINSDYTF.